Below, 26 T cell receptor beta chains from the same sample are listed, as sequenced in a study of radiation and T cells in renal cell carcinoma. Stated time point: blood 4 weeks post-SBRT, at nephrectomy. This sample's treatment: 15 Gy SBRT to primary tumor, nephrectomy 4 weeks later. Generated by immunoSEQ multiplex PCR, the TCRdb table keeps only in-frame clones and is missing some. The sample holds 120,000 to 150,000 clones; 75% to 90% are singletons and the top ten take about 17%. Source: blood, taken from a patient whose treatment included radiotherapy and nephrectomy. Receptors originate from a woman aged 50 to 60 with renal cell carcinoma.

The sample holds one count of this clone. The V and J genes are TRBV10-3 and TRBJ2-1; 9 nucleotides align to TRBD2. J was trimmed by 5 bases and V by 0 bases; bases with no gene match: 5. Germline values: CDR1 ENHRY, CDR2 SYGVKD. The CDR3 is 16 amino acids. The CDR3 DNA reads TGTGCCATCAGTGAGTCGACTAGCGGAGTGAACAATGAGCAGTTCTTC. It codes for CAISESTSGVNNEQFF.

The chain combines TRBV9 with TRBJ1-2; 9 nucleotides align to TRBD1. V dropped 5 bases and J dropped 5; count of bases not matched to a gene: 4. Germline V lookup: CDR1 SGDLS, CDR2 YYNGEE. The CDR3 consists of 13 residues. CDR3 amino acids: CASRATGGYGYTF. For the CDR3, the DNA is TGTGCCAGCAGGGCGACAGGGGGGTATGGCTACACCTTC.

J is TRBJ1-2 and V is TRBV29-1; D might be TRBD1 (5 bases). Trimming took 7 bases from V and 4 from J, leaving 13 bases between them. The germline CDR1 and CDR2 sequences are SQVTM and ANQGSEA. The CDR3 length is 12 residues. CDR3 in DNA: TGCAGCGCTCGGGACGGGAGCTATGGCTACACCTTC. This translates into CSARDGSYGYTF.

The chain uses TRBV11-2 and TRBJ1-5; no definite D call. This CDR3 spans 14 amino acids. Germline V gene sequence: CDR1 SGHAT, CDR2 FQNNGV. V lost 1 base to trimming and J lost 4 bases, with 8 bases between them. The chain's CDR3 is CASSLGGRNQPQHF. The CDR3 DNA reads TGTGCCAGCAGCTTAGGAGGACGGAATCAGCCCCAGCATTTT.

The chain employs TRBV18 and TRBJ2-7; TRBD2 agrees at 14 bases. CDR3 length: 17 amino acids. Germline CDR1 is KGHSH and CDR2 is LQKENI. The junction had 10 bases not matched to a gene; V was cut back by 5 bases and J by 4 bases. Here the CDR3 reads CASSSTAGTSGSYEQYF. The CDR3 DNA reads TGTGCCAGCTCATCAACGGCCGGGACTAGCGGGAGTTACGAGCAGTACTTC.

This CDR3 reads CASSFGTGTEIYEQYF. CDR3 nucleotides: TGTGCCAGCAGCTTCGGGACCGGGACAGAAATCTACGAGCAGTACTTC. The chain recombines TRBV5-5 with TRBJ2-7; TRBD1 matches at 7 bases. The germline V gene encodes CDR1 SGHKS and CDR2 YYEKEE (reference sequence). V dropped 2 bases and J dropped 3; count of bases not matched to a gene: 11. The CDR3 has 16 residues.

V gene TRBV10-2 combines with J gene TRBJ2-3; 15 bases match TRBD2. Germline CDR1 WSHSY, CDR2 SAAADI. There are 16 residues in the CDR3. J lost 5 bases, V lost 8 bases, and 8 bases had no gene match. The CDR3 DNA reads TGCGCCAGCGACGGGACTAGCGGGAGGAAGGGAGATACGCAGTATTTT. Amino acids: CASDGTSGRKGDTQYF.

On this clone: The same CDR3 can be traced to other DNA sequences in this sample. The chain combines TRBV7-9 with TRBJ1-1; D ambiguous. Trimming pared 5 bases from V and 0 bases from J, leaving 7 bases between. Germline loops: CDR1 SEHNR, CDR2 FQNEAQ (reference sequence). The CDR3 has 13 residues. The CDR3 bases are TGTGCCAGCAGCCTAGATATGAACACTGAAGCTTTCTTT. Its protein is CASSLDMNTEAFF.

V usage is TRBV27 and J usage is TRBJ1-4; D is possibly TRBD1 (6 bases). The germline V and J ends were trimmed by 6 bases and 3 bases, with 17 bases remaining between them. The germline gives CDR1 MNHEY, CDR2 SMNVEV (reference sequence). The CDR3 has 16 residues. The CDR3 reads CASSPSQGPANEKLFF. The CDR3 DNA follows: TGTGCCAGCAGCCCTTCCCAGGGGCCGGCTAATGAAAAACTGTTTTTT.

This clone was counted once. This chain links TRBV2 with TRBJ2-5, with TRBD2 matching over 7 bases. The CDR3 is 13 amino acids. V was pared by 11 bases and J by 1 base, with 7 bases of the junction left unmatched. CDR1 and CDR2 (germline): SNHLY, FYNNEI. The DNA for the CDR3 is TGTGCCGGCCGCCGGGGGGTCCAAGAGACCCAGTACTTC. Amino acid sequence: CAGRRGVQETQYF.

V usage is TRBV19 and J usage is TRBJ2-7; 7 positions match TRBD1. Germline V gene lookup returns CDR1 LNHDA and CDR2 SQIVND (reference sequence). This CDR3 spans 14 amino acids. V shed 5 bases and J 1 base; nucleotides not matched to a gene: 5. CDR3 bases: TGTGCCAGTAGTGAGGGGGCTCTATCCTACGAGCAGTACTTC. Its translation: CASSEGALSYEQYF.

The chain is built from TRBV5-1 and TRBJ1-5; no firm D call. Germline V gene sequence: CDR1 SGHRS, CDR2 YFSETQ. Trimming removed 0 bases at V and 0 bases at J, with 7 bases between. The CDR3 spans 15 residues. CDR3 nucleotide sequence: TGCGCCAGCAGCTTGGATGACAATAGCAATCAGCCCCAGCATTTT. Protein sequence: CASSLDDNSNQPQHF.

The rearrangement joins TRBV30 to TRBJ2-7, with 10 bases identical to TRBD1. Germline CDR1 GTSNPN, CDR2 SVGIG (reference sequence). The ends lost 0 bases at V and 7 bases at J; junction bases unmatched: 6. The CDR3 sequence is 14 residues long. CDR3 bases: TGTGCCTGGAGTGTCGACAGGGGGCGCGAGGAGCAGTACTTC. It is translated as CAWSVDRGREEQYF.

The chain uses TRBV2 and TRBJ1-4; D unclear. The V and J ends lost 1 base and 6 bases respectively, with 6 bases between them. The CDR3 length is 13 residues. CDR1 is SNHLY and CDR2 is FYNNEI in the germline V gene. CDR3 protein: CASSEEGYEKLFF. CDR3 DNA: TGTGCCAGCAGTGAAGAAGGGTATGAAAAACTGTTTTTT.

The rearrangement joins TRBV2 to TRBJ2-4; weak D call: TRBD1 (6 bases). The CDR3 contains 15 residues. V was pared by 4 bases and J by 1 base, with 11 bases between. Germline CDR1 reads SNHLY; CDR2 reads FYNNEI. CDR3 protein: CASSVGQGAKNIQYF. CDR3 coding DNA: TGTGCCAGCAGTGTGGGTCAGGGGGCCAAAAACATTCAGTACTTC. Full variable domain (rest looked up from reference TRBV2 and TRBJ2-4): EPEVTQTPSHQVTQMGQEVILRCVPISNHLYFYWYRQILGQKVEFLVSFYNNEISEKSEIFDDQFSVERPDGSNFTLKIRSTKLEDSAMYFCASSVGQGAKNIQYFGAGTRLSVL.

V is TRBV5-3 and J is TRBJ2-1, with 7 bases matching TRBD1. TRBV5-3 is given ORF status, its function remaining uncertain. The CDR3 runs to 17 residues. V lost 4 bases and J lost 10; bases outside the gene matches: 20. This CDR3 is CARSLLVTGLEKTEQFF. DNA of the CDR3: TGTGCCAGAAGCCTCCTCGTGACAGGGCTAGAAAAAACGGAGCAGTTCTTC.

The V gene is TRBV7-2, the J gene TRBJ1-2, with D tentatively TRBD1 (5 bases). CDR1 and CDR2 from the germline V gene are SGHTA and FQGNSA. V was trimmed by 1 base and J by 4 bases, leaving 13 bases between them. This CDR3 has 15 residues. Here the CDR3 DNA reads TGTGCCAGCAGCTTAGGCCTGGGGCAGGGCTATGGCTACACCTTC. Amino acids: CASSLGLGQGYGYTF.

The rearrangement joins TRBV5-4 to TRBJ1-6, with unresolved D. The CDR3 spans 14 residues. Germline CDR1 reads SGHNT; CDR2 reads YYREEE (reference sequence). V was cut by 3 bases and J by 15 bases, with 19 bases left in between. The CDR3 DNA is TGTGCCAGCAGCTCTCAACTGACTGGCGACGACCTCCACTTT. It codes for CASSSQLTGDDLHF. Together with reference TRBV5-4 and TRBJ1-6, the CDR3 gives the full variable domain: ETGVTQSPTHLIKTRGQQVTLRCSSQSGHNTVSWYQQALGQGPQFIFQYYREEENGRGNFPPRFSGLQFPNYSSELNVNALELDDSALYLCASSSQLTGDDLHFGNGTRLTVT.

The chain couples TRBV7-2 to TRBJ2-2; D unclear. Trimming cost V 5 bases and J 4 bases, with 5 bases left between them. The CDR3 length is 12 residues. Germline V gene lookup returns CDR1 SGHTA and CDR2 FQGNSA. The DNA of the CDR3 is TGTGCCAGCAGCCATTTCACCGGGGAGCTGTTTTTT. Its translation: CASSHFTGELFF.

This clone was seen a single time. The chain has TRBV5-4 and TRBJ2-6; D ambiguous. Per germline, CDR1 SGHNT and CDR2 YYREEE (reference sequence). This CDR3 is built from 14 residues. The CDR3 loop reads CASKPVSGANVLTF. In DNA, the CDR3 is TGTGCTTCTAAGCCGGTCTCTGGGGCCAACGTCCTGACTTTC.

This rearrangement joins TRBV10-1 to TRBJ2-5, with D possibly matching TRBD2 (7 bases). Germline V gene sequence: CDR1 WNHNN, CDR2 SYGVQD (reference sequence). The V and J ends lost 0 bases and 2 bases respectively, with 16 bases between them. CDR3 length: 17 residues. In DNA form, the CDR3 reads TGCGCCAGCAGTGAGTCGAATAATGGGAGGGGGCAAGAGACCCAGTACTTC. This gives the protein CASSESNNGRGQETQYF.

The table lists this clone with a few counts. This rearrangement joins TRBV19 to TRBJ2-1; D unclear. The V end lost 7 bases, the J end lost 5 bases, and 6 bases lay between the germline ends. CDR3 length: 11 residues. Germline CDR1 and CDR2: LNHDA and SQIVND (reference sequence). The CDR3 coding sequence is TGTGCCAGTACTCAGGACAATGAGCAGTTCTTC. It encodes CASTQDNEQFF.

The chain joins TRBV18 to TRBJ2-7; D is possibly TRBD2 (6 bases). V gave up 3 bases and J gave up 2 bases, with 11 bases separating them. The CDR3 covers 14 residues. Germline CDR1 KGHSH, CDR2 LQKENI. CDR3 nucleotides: TGTGCCAGCTCACCTCGGGGGAATACCTACGAGCAGTACTTC. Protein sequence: CASSPRGNTYEQYF.

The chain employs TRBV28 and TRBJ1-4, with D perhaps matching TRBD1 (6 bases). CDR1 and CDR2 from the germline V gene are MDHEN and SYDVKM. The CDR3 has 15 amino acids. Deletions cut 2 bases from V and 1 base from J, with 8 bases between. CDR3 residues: CASSLPTGTNEKLFF. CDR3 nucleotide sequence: TGTGCCAGCAGTTTACCGACAGGAACTAATGAAAAACTGTTTTTT. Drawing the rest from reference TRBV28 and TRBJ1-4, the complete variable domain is DVKVTQSSRYLVKRTGEKVFLECVQDMDHENMFWYRQDPGLGLRLIYFSYDVKMKEKGDIPEGYSVSREKKERFSLILESASTNQTSMYLCASSLPTGTNEKLFFGSGTQLSVL.

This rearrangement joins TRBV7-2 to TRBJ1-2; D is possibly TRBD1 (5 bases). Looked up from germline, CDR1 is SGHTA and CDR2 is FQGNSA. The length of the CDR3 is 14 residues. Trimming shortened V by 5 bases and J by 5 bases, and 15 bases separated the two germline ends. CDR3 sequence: CASSPTQGFYGYTF. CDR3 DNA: TGTGCCAGCAGCCCTACCCAGGGCTTTTATGGCTACACCTTC.

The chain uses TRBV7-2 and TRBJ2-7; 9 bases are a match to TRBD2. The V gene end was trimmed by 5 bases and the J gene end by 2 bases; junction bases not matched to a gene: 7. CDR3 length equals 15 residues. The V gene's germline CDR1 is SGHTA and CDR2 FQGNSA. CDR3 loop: CASSPRTSDTYEQYF. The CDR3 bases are TGTGCCAGCAGCCCCAGGACTAGCGACACCTACGAGCAGTACTTC.